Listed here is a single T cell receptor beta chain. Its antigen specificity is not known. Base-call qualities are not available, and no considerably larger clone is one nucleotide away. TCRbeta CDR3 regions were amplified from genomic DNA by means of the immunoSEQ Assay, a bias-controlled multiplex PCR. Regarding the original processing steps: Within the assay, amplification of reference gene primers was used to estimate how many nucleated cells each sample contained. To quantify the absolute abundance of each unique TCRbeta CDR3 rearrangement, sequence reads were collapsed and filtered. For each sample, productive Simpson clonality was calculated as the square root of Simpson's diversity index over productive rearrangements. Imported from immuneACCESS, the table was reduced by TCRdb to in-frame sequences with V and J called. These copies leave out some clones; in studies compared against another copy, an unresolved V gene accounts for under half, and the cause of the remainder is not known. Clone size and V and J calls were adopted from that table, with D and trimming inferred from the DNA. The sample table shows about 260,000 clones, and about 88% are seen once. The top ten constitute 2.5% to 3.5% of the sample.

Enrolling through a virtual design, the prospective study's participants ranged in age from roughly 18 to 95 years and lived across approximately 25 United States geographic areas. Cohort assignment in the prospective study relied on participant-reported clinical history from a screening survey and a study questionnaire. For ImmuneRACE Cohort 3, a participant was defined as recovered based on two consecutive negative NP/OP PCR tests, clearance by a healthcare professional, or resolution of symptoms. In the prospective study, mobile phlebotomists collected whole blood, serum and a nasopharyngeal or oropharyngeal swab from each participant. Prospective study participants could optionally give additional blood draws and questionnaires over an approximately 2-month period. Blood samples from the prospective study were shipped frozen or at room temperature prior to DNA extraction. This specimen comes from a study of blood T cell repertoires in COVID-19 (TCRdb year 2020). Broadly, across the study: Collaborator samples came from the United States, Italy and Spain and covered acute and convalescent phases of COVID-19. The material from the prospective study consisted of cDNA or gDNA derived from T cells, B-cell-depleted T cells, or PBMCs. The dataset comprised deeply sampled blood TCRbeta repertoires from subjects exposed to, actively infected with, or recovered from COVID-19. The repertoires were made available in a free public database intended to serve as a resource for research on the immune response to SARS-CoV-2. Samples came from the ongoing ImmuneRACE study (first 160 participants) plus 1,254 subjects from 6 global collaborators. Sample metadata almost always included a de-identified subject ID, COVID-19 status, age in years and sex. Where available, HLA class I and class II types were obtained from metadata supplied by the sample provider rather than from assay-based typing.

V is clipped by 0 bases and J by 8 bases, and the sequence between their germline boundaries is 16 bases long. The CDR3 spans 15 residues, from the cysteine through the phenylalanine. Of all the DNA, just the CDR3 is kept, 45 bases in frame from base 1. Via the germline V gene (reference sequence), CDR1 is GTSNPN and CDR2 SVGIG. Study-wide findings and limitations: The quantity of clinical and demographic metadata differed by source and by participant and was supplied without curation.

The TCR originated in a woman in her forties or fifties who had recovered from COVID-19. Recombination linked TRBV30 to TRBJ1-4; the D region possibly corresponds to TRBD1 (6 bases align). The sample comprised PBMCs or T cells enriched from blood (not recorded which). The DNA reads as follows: TGTGCCTGGAGTGTCCCGGGGGGCCGAGGCGAAAAACTGTTTTTT. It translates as CAWSVPGGRGEKLFF.